This TCR beta chain was documented in a study of T cells in localized non-small cell lung cancer. Method: immunoSEQ multiplex PCR; TCRdb's copy keeps in-frame clones and lacks some. This table has under 5,500 clones, 25% to 40% appearing once. The V and J ends lost 5 bases and 6 bases, in that order; junction bases with no gene match: 10. Germline CDR1 is MDHEN and CDR2 is SYDVKM. This CDR3 is 15 amino acids long. A few counts support this clone. The material sequenced was lung tumor tissue, taken before any cancer treatment. The V gene is TRBV28, the J gene TRBJ1-1; 9 bases are shared with TRBD1. The sequence was collected from a woman aged 40 to 75 with stage II squamous cell lung carcinoma. The CDR3 region is CASSPHRGLPAEAFF. DNA of the CDR3: TGTGCCAGCAGTCCTCACAGGGGGCTCCCAGCTGAAGCTTTCTTT.